This TCR beta chain was captured by sequencing in a study of cytomegalovirus exposure and HLA in healthy donors (dated by TCRdb to 2016 to 2017). About the study as a whole: According to an earlier analysis of several hundred of the donors, about 179 million T cells yielded 117 million unique TCR beta sequences and roughly 280 Gb of sequence data. An early release covering roughly 640 HLA-typed donors comprised approximately 290 gigabases of sequencing data and some 79 million unique TCR sequences. The genetic ancestry cluster associated with self-reported Caucasian donors included approximately 85% of the roughly 360 genotyped donors. The study was designed to test whether signatures of past pathogen exposure could be identified by cataloging public T cell receptors. The T cell repertoires of 666 subjects were profiled by immunosequencing and related to cytomegalovirus serostatus. In addition to the first cohort of roughly 700 subjects, a separate validation cohort of 100 to 150 different subjects was used. To predict cytomegalovirus infection status, the study brought together high-throughput TCR immunosequencing, statistical association of individual TCRs with disease status, and machine learning. A later analysis re-examined previously published TCR beta repertoires from 610 or so donors and added high-resolution HLA genotyping to investigate patterns of TCR occurrence. Rather than using new phenotypic data, the later analysis identified candidate immune exposures from TCR beta sequences and from how often those sequences occurred across donors. In an earlier analysis of more than 550 of the donors, high-throughput TCR beta sequencing was used to judge whether each TCR beta V gene segment behaved as functional or pseudogenic. Donor age, sex, ethnicity and CMV serostatus were compiled together with the repertoire data. In a later genetic analysis, genome-wide SNP genotypes for about 55% of the roughly 700 donors were used, and that subset was treated as a discovery cohort. Every discovery cohort repertoire had been produced on one sequencing platform. Class I and class II HLA loci were covered by the typing at four-digit resolution. The number of donors typed differed by locus, with roughly 620-630 for A, B, C, DRB1 and DQB1, 522 for DQA1, approximately 570 for DPA1, and 400 to 490 for DPB1. Because of strong linkage in the cohort, roughly five DR-DQ haplotypes were treated as single units for association and clustering. Among 350 to 400 genotyped donors of the cohort, an average of about 240,000 unique TCR beta nucleotide sequences were sequenced per donor, about a sixth of them non-productive.

The cohort consisted of fewer than 700 healthy bone marrow donors. Cohort members were all nominally healthy when sampled, although unrecorded immune exposures were likely present. The donor was CMV seronegative and was included in the group of a few hundred seronegative cohort members. A peripheral blood sample was collected from each donor, and TCR beta sequencing was performed on peripheral blood mononuclear cells. Genomic DNA was extracted from the blood cell samples with the Qiagen DNeasy Blood Extraction Kit. The germline V gene encodes CDR1 SGDLS and CDR2 YYNGEE. The CDR3 starts with the cysteine, ends with the phenylalanine, and has 12 residues. The CDR3 DNA has 36 bases and is translated from base 1. The V and J ends are trimmed by 0 bases and 7 bases, leaving 4 bases between them. The full study reports these points: The study gave a list of 150 to 200 TCR beta chains associated with cytomegalovirus. In a later analysis, several top co-occurrence clusters were reported to appear linked to parvovirus B19, influenza, CMV and Epstein-Barr virus. A later analysis associated 15,000 to 20,000 TCR beta sequences with specific HLA alleles at a false discovery rate of 0.05. When HLA alleles, especially DR and DQ, strongly co-occurred, TCR associations were difficult to assign to individual alleles. The authors suggested that the approach could potentially be generalized to other disease states and immunological phenotypes. In a later analysis, TCR association rates were found to vary across HLA loci, with the most associated TCRs seen for DRB1 alleles and the fewest for HLA-C alleles. Because counts were too low, about 18 rarely observed V segments, including chromosome 9 orphons, were excluded from the earlier analysis of some 540 of the donors. A further reported finding was that TCR beta sequences accurately predicted the HLA-A and HLA-B alleles for most subjects in the first cohort. Because HLA typing was unavailable for some donors at each locus, only the typed subset was used in association tests. In vitro tests confirmed that three of the cytomegalovirus-associated TCR beta chains recognize cytomegalovirus antigens. The presence/absence analyses assumed that sequencing depth was roughly uniform across donors, and that assumption may not be true. While some public TCRs were present in many individuals, most TCR sequences turned up only very rarely across donors. An association between a missense DCLRE1C variant and V-gene and J-gene trimming of TCR beta chains was found in a later genetic analysis and replicated in an independent cohort. Linkage disequilibrium might explain the correlated functional status among segregating V segments, but an unknown experimental factor could not be excluded. In a later genetic analysis, fewer N-insertions in productive TCRs were reported among donors in an Asian-associated ancestry cluster than the roughly 710-donor mean. Some IMGT-functional V segments, including TRBV6-2 and TRBV6-3, could not be told apart with the 87-base-pair reads, so those segments were excluded. A later analysis found that HLA-associated TCR beta chains were more clonally expanded and had lower generation probabilities than equally common non-associated chains. A cluster of highly shared sequence variants was judged likely to be a technical artifact of the sequencing pipeline. Broadly in line with IMGT annotations, most TCR beta V segments showed up in productive rearrangements about 87% or about 30% of the time in an earlier analysis of some 590 of the donors. Most CMV-associated TCR beta chains appeared to be HLA-restricted in a later analysis, and the HLA associations seemed to be driven largely by CMV exposure. In both the original and validation cohorts, the classifier was reported to diagnose cytomegalovirus status with high specificity and sensitivity. CMV serostatus was the only immune exposure information available for the cohort. In this cohort, only TCR beta chains were sequenced, and detectable features were limited by the absence of alpha or paired-chain data.

Libraries were made using the immunoSEQ multiplex PCR assay. For the multiplex PCR, a mixture combining 60 forward primers for TCR Vbeta segments and 13 reverse primers for TCR Jbeta segments was used. A multiplex PCR assay on genomic DNA amplified the CDR3 region of rearranged TCR beta genes. On the Illumina HiSeq System, the amplified TCR beta libraries were sequenced as 87-base-pair reads. The authors' analysis ran thus. A later analysis counted some 74 million unique TCR beta chains across the 700 or so repertoires, and roughly 10 million of these chains were shared by at least two donors. To remove PCR and sequencing errors, raw reads were error-corrected and collapsed into unique sequences using a nearest-neighbor algorithm that merged closely related sequences. To assign V, D and J gene segments, CDR3 sequences were aligned to IMGT reference sequences. For a sequence to be retained, a match of at least six nucleotides was required to both a V gene segment and a J gene segment. A rearrangement counted as productive if the CDR3 had no stop codons and remained in frame with V and J, and every other rearrangement counted as non-productive. Following IMGT convention, CDR3 was defined as the stretch from the second conserved V-encoded cysteine up to the conserved J-encoded phenylalanine. The earlier analysis of approximately 590 of the donors excluded any sequence lacking an unambiguous match to a single V gene segment. In an earlier analysis of approximately 590 of the donors, a V segment was called functional when productive rearrangements were above 56.7%, and segregating when the standard deviation between donors exceeded 5%. To diagnose cytomegalovirus status from the catalog of TCR beta chain sequences, a statistical classification framework was built. In a later analysis, TCR nucleotide sequences were compared against IMGT/GENE-DB human TR gene sequences so that V and J genes could be assigned. Using the TCRdist pipeline, a later analysis assigned CDR3 sequences along with most-parsimonious VDJ recombination scenarios. A later analysis defined each TCR beta chain by its CDR3 amino acid sequence plus V-gene family, and excluded reads lacking a unique V-gene family. In a later analysis, several hundred highly shared, low-generation-probability nucleotide sequences were removed to address suspected cross-contamination and a sequencing artifact. In a later analysis, a clonal expansion index for each public chain was calculated from normalized within-repertoire ranks of inferred template counts. A later analysis computed generation probabilities with a VDJ recombination model fitted to out-of-frame rearrangements, and checked the results against IGoR. In a later analysis, hypergeometric tests were used to score TCR-TCR, TCR-HLA and TCR-CMV co-occurrence, with a repertoire-size bias correction applied to TCR pairs. A later analysis estimated false discovery rates by permuting HLA or CMV assignments 20 times. In a later analysis, co-occurring TCRs were grouped using DBSCAN, and TCRdist sequence similarity was added for clustering within HLA-allele-positive subsets. Repertoires with fewer than 30,000 or more than 120,000 public chains were left out of co-occurrence clustering, as were a few repertoires with anomalous nucleotide sharing. The clones in this table, taken by TCRdb from immuneACCESS, are in-frame only. Not every clone is retained; where verified, under half of the shortfall comes from an unresolved V gene, and the cause of the rest is unknown. V and J calls and clone size come straight from that table; D and trimming were deduced from the DNA. This sample lists approximately 140,000 clones; around 79% were detected once. The ten top clones hold approximately 0.97% of the sample.

This clone was seen at least ten times. Which antigen it targets is not known. Per-base quality was not reported, and no clone a single base away is much larger than it. Material for sequencing was PBMCs. The receptor comes from a man between 18 and 35 years old in good health and CMV-seronegative. The V and J genes are TRBV9 and TRBJ2-2; the D gene is unclear. The DNA sequence is TGTGCCAGCAGCGTAGTTATCGGGGAGCTGTTTTTT. Its protein product is CASSVVIGELFF.